Listed below are T cell receptor beta chains from one sample, sequenced in a study of lymphopenia after photon versus proton radiotherapy. Method: immunoSEQ multiplex PCR; TCRdb's copy keeps in-frame clones and lacks some. The table records some 76,000 clones, roughly 90% of them present only once. The starting material was peripheral blood, obtained from a patient treated with photon-based radiotherapy. The receptors originated from a woman aged 35 to 49 with cholangiocarcinoma. CDR3s include the opening cysteine and the closing phenylalanine or tryptophan. A D gene is named only where the DNA matches it firmly. Size values are once, few and many counts, or a class for expanded clones, and some rows have none.

NA,NA,TRBV7-2,TRBJ1-2,CASSPTLGGFWGYTF,TGTGCCAGCAGCCCAACCCTCGGGGGGTTCTGGGGCTACACCTTC
TRBD2,NA,TRBV5-1,TRBJ2-1,CASSLVASGDYNEQFF,TGCGCCAGCAGCTTGGTTGCTAGCGGGGATTACAATGAGCAGTTCTTC
NA,NA,TRBV5-6,TRBJ1-1,CASSLGGVYNTEAFF,TGTGCCAGCAGCTTGGGGGGAGTTTACAACACTGAAGCTTTCTTT
NA,NA,TRBV5-6,TRBJ1-2,CASSWGVNYGYTF,TGTGCCAGCAGCTGGGGGGTGAACTATGGCTACACCTTC
NA,NA,TRBV29-1,TRBJ2-5,CSVGKGLQETQYF,TGCAGCGTTGGTAAAGGGCTTCAAGAGACCCAGTACTTC
NA,NA,TRBV30,TRBJ1-2,CAWSGGRSPYGYTF,TGTGCCTGGAGTGGAGGACGGAGCCCCTATGGCTACACCTTC
NA,few,TRBV4-2,TRBJ1-1,CASSHVTGNTEAFF,TGTGCCAGCAGCCACGTGACAGGGAACACTGAAGCTTTCTTT
TRBD2,NA,TRBV5-6,TRBJ2-1,CASSLGVRGSEEQFF,TGTGCCAGCAGCTTGGGTGTGCGGGGGTCGGAGGAGCAGTTCTTC
NA,NA,TRBV5-1,TRBJ1-5,CASSLGGLDQPQHF,TGCGCCAGCAGCTTGGGGGGGCTCGATCAGCCCCAGCATTTT
TRBD2,NA,TRBV19,TRBJ2-1,CASSMGGEGNEQFF,TGTGCCAGTAGTATGGGCGGGGAGGGCAATGAGCAGTTCTTC
TRBD2,NA,TRBV6-6,TRBJ2-7,CASSYPGLREYEQYF,TGTGCCAGCAGTTACCCGGGACTACGCGAATACGAGCAGTACTTC
NA,NA,TRBV5-1,TRBJ2-3,CASSLDPFTDTQYF,TGCGCCAGCAGCTTGGACCCATTCACAGATACGCAGTATTTT
TRBD2,NA,TRBV25-1,TRBJ2-2,CASSDSGGTGELFF,TGTGCCAGCAGTGATAGCGGGGGAACAGGGGAGCTGTTTTTT
NA,NA,TRBV7-9,TRBJ1-2,CASSLVGGGYTF,TGTGCCAGCAGCTTAGTCGGGGGCGGCTACACCTTC
NA,NA,TRBV6-5,TRBJ1-3,CASQGRGNTIYF,TGTGCCAGCCAGGGGAGGGGAAACACCATATATTTT
NA,NA,TRBV2,TRBJ1-3,CASSETGSSGNTIYF,TGTGCCAGCAGTGAAACAGGGAGCTCTGGAAACACCATATATTTT
NA,NA,TRBV27,TRBJ1-4,CASSQEITNEKLFF,TGTGCCAGCAGCCAGGAGATAACTAATGAAAAACTGTTTTTT
NA,NA,TRBV9,TRBJ1-3,CASSPPTRNTIYF,TGTGCCAGCAGCCCCCCTACTAGAAACACCATATATTTT
NA,NA,TRBV4-3,TRBJ2-5,CASSPSRNQETQYF,TGCGCCAGCAGCCCCTCTAGAAACCAAGAGACCCAGTACTTC
TRBD1,NA,TRBV4-2,TRBJ1-1,CASSQEPDRGGTEAFF,TGTGCCAGCAGCCAAGAGCCGGACAGGGGAGGCACTGAAGCTTTCTTT
NA,NA,TRBV28,TRBJ1-6,CASSFGNSPLHF,TGTGCCAGCAGTTTCGGCAATTCACCCCTCCACTTT
NA,NA,TRBV6-6,TRBJ2-3,CASSYPTGTGDTQYF,TGTGCCAGCAGTTACCCGACCGGGACTGGTGATACGCAGTATTTT
NA,NA,TRBV7-8,TRBJ1-5,CASSLEGIKGRDQPQHF,TGTGCCAGCAGCTTAGAGGGGATTAAGGGGAGAGATCAGCCCCAGCATTTT